One sample yielded the 20 T cell receptor beta chains listed below, sequenced in a study of T-cell reconstitution after alpha-beta-depleted transplantation in children. TCRbeta library preparation incorporated unique molecular identifiers. One entry per CDR3 protein results from TCRdb running MiXCR on the PCR reads. The table records some 120,000 distinct CDR3 sequences, roughly 23% of them present only once. Sequencing was performed on PBMCs, mostly from graft donor cells, taken 180 days after TCRalphabeta/CD19-depleted stem cell transplant. The receptors come from a male patient between 2 and 15 years old who had a stem cell transplant for chronic granulomatous disease, so the T cells may come from the graft donor.

This clonotype was counted ten times or more. This chain connects TRBV20-1 to TRBJ2-7, with 7 bases lining up with TRBD2. The ends lost 6 bases at V and 2 bases at J; junction bases unmatched: 10. The CDR3 consists of 14 residues. CDR1 is DFQATT and CDR2 is SNEGSKA in the germline V gene (reference sequence). The CDR3 reads CSAGRRESPYEQYF. The CDR3 nucleotides are TGCAGTGCCGGGAGGCGGGAGTCGCCCTACGAGCAGTACTTC.

J is TRBJ1-5 and V is TRBV20-1; D is perhaps TRBD1 (6 bases). CDR3 size: 15 residues. Germline V gene lookup returns CDR1 DFQATT and CDR2 SNEGSKA (reference sequence). Trimming cost V 3 bases and J 2 bases, with 14 bases left between them. The DNA for the CDR3 is TGCAGTGCTAGTCGCCTGGGGGGGCGCAATCAGCCCCAGCATTTT. It encodes CSASRLGGRNQPQHF.

The gene calls are TRBV5-1 and TRBJ2-7, with D possibly TRBD1 on 6 matching bases. Germline V lookup: CDR1 SGHRS, CDR2 YFSETQ. The CDR3 covers 14 residues. V was cut by 0 bases and J by 6 bases, with 13 bases left in between. CDR3 loop: CASSLDRAGREQYF. The CDR3, as DNA: TGCGCCAGCAGCTTGGACAGGGCTGGTCGCGAGCAGTACTTC.

The V call is TRBV12-3 or TRBV12-4, the J call TRBJ2-2; a weak D match, TRBD2 (6 bases). Trimming stripped 3 bases from V and 7 bases from J, with 12 bases between. The CDR3 is 14 amino acids. The CDR3 sequence is CASSLGLASGELFF. The CDR3 region has the DNA TGTGCCAGCAGTTTGGGGCTAGCGAGCGGGGAGCTGTTTTTT.

The CDR3 reads CSARVTDKNIQYF. The CDR3, as DNA: TGCAGTGCTAGAGTGACAGACAAAAACATTCAGTACTTC. The chain employs TRBV20-1 and TRBJ2-4, with D maybe TRBD1 (5 bases). V lost 1 base, J lost 3 bases, and 7 bases lay in between. The CDR3 is 13 amino acids. Germline V gene lookup returns CDR1 DFQATT and CDR2 SNEGSKA (reference sequence).

The chain carries TRBV10-3 and TRBJ2-2; D is unresolved. Looked up from germline, CDR1 is ENHRY and CDR2 is SYGVKD. The V gene lost 6 bases and the J gene lost 3 bases, with 8 bases spanning the gap. The CDR3 has 13 residues. The chain's CDR3 is CAIRARDTGELFF. The DNA of the CDR3 is TGTGCCATCAGGGCTAGGGACACCGGGGAGCTGTTTTTT.

The V call is TRBV20-1, the J call TRBJ1-2, with 8 bases lining up with TRBD1. Germline V gene data show CDR1 as DFQATT and CDR2 as SNEGSKA (reference sequence). V was clipped by 4 bases and J by 1 base; unmatched bases: 2. The CDR3 spans 13 residues. The CDR3 DNA sequence: TGCAGTGCTAAGACAGGGGATAACTATGGCTACACCTTC. Its protein product is CSAKTGDNYGYTF.

In its sample, this clonotype was seen a few times. The chain carries TRBV12-3 or TRBV12-4 and TRBJ2-4; D not certain. There are 14 residues in the CDR3. V was pared by 5 bases and J by 0 bases, with 8 bases between. In DNA form, the CDR3 reads TGTGCCAGCAGTCCCGGTCTAGCCAAAAACATTCAGTACTTC. Translated: CASSPGLAKNIQYF.

This clonotype appeared a few times. This chain joins TRBV20-1 and TRBJ2-2; TRBD2 might be the D (6 bases). The germline V gene encodes CDR1 DFQATT and CDR2 SNEGSKA (reference sequence). Trimming left V 6 bases short and J 1 base short, with 15 bases between. The CDR3 spans 15 residues. This CDR3 is CSASRLDMNTGELFF. The CDR3 DNA sequence: TGCAGTGCCTCAAGACTAGATATGAACACCGGGGAGCTGTTTTTT.

The chain links TRBV12-3 or TRBV12-4 to TRBJ2-7, with 10 bases that match TRBD2. There are 16 residues in the CDR3. After removal of 4 bases from V and 2 bases from J, the junction contained 8 bases not matched to a gene. CDR3 amino acids: CASSSSLAGVTYEQYF. The CDR3 DNA reads TGTGCCAGCAGTTCTAGTCTAGCGGGAGTAACCTACGAGCAGTACTTC.

The chain combines TRBV5-1 with TRBJ2-5; D gene ambiguous. CDR1 SGHRS and CDR2 YFSETQ come from the germline V gene. This CDR3 has 11 amino acids. With 4 bases removed from V and 6 bases from J, the gap between germline ends came to 7 bases. DNA of the CDR3: TGCGCCAGCAGCGACCTCCAGACCCAGTACTTC. Its protein product is CASSDLQTQYF. Full variable domain (rest looked up from reference TRBV5-1 and TRBJ2-5): KAGVTQTPRYLIKTRGQQVTLSCSPISGHRSVSWYQQTPGQGLQFLFEYFSETQRNKGNFPGRFSGRQFSNSRSEMNVSTLELGDSALYLCASSDLQTQYFGPGTRLLVL.

This clonotype was counted at least ten times. The CDR3 loop is CSAKTGSYEQYF. CDR3 nucleotide sequence: TGCAGTGCTAAGACAGGATCCTACGAGCAGTACTTC. This chain uses TRBV20-1 with TRBJ2-7; TRBD1 might be the D (6 bases). Trimming left V 4 bases short and J 1 base short, with 8 bases between. From germline, CDR1 is DFQATT and CDR2 SNEGSKA (reference sequence). The CDR3 is made up of 12 amino acids.

This clonotype was detected many times. The chain has TRBV12-3 or TRBV12-4 and TRBJ2-3; the D gene is possibly TRBD1 (5 bases). With 3 bases removed from V and 0 bases from J, the gap between germline ends came to 13 bases. The CDR3 loop spans 16 amino acids. The CDR3 protein is CASSLGQASSTDTQYF. In DNA, the CDR3 is TGTGCCAGCAGTTTGGGGCAGGCCTCTAGCACAGATACGCAGTATTTT.

V usage is TRBV12-3 or TRBV12-4 and J usage is TRBJ1-1, with 12 bases fitting TRBD1. This CDR3 is 18 amino acids long. J was trimmed by 0 bases and V by 4 bases; bases with no gene match: 9. Here the CDR3 reads CASSYLGTGGPMNTEAFF. The DNA of the CDR3 is TGTGCCAGCAGTTACCTCGGGACAGGGGGCCCTATGAACACTGAAGCTTTCTTT.

The rearrangement joins TRBV30 to TRBJ2-7; the D gene is possibly TRBD1 (6 bases). V was shortened by 5 bases and J by 7 bases, with 18 bases between the two germline ends. Germline CDR1 and CDR2: GTSNPN and SVGIG (reference sequence). CDR3 length equals 13 residues. The CDR3 DNA follows: TGTGCCTGGGCTGACTACAGGGTGGGGGAGCAGTACTTC. This codes for CAWADYRVGEQYF. Supplemented by reference TRBV30 and TRBJ2-7, the full variable domain reads SQTIHQWPATLVQPVGSPLSLECTVEGTSNPNLYWYRQAAGRGLQLLFYSVGIGQISSEVPQNLSASRPQDRQFILSSKKLLLSDSGFYLCAWADYRVGEQYFGPGTRLTVT.

The chain recombines TRBV28 with TRBJ2-2, with D possibly being TRBD1 (5 bases). The CDR3 consists of 14 residues. CDR1 and CDR2 (germline): MDHEN, SYDVKM. V lost 2 bases and J 4 bases, leaving 8 bases between the germline ends. The CDR3 protein is CASSLQGGTGELFF. The CDR3 DNA reads as TGTGCCAGCAGTTTACAGGGCGGCACCGGGGAGCTGTTTTTT.

This clonotype was observed at least ten times. This chain connects TRBV29-1 to TRBJ2-4, with unresolved D. In germline, CDR1 is SQVTM, CDR2 ANQGSEA. CDR3 length: 13 residues. V was pared by 0 bases and J by 9 bases, with 12 bases between. CDR3: CSVEDRTRSIQYF. In nucleotides, the CDR3 is TGCAGCGTTGAAGATCGAACACGGAGCATTCAGTACTTC.

This clonotype came up a few times. This chain uses TRBV20-1 with TRBJ2-6; possible D gene TRBD2, 5 bases. Germline V lookup: CDR1 DFQATT, CDR2 SNEGSKA (reference sequence). The ends were cut back, 6 bases at V and 2 bases at J, with 20 bases in the middle. The CDR3 contains 17 residues. The chain's CDR3 is CSAITRWSGAGANVLTF. The CDR3 DNA reads TGCAGTGCCATTACTAGATGGTCAGGCGCTGGGGCCAACGTCCTGACTTTC.

This clonotype was observed a handful of times. V is TRBV27 and J is TRBJ2-7; 8 nucleotides line up with TRBD1. Germline V gives CDR1 MNHEY, CDR2 SMNVEV (reference sequence). V dropped 4 bases and J dropped 5; count of bases not matched to a gene: 13. The CDR3 is 16 amino acids. CDR3 sequence reads: CASSSSTGVATHEQYF. DNA for the CDR3: TGTGCCAGCAGTTCCTCGACAGGGGTAGCTACCCACGAGCAGTACTTC.

The genes are TRBV11-2 and TRBJ1-1; TRBD1 is a possible D gene (5 bases). Trimming left V 1 base short and J 4 bases short, with 10 bases between. Germline V lookup: CDR1 SGHAT, CDR2 FQNNGV. The CDR3 covers 14 residues. Here the CDR3 reads CASSLGRVGTEAFF. The CDR3 DNA reads as TGTGCCAGCAGCTTAGGCAGGGTGGGCACTGAAGCTTTCTTT.